This T cell receptor beta chain is from a study of T cells in localized non-small cell lung cancer. Whole-study results and caveats: Within adjacent lung there appeared a median roughly 60 of the top 100 tumor clones. Maximal T cell clonality occurred in uninvolved adjacent lung, with tumor ranking below it. Tumor samples were not multi-region, leaving intratumor heterogeneity unexcluded.

Some clones are missing from TCRdb's copy, which holds only in-frame ones; the method was immunoSEQ multiplex PCR. Seen here are 20,000 to 25,000 clones, about nine tenths observed once, and the top ten hold over 20%. With V trimmed by 8 bases and J by 6 bases, 11 bases remained unmatched. CDR3 length equals 15 residues. CDR1 and CDR2 (germline): SGHAT, FQNNGV. Comment on this clone: The antigen is undetermined.

The chain couples TRBV11-2 to TRBJ2-1; 9 bases map to TRBD2. The sample consisted of PBMCs, taken before any cancer treatment. The clonotype comes from a man aged 40-75 years with stage II squamous cell lung carcinoma. This chain's CDR3 is CASVPMAGGPNEQFF. In DNA, the CDR3 is TGTGCCAGCGTCCCCATGGCGGGGGGGCCCAATGAGCAGTTCTTC. Full variable domain (outside the CDR3, taken from reference TRBV11-2 and TRBJ2-1): EAGVAQSPRYKIIEKRQSVAFWCNPISGHATLYWYQQILGQGPKLLIQFQNNGVVDDSQLPKDRFSAERLKGVDSTLKIQPAKLEDSAVYLCASVPMAGGPNEQFFGPGTRLTVL.